This T cell receptor beta chain was obtained from a study of blood T cell repertoires in COVID-19. Overall study context: Italy, Spain and the United States were the sources of the convalescent and acute COVID-19 samples.

The protocol was immunoSEQ multiplex PCR, while the TCRdb copy is restricted to in-frame clones and leaves out a portion. Of 250,000 to 300,000 clones listed, 70% to 90% are singletons. The ends lost 10 bases at V and 7 bases at J; junction bases unmatched: 9. The CDR3 is 12 amino acids. Germline V gives CDR1 MNHNS, CDR2 SASEGT. The chain joins TRBV6-1 to TRBJ2-7; 8 nucleotides match TRBD1. The sample consisted of peripheral blood. This TCR derives from a man between 18 and 29 years old with active or convalescent COVID-19. The DNA of the CDR3 is TGTGCCACCACGGACAGGGACAAAGAGCAGTACTTC. Translated: CATTDRDKEQYF.